This TCR beta chain comes out of a study of blood T cell repertoires in COVID-19. For the study at large: PBMCs, B-cell-depleted T cells, or T cells were the source of the cDNA or gDNA that made up the material.

In the original analysis: Amplified reference gene primers provided the basis for estimating nucleated cell counts. The method was immunoSEQ multiplex PCR; TCRdb's version includes in-frame clones alone and lacks a portion of them. V and J calls and clone size are those listed in that table; D and trimming were worked out from the DNA. The table lists about 340,000 clones, around nine tenths of them singletons. Germline CDR1 reads SGDLS; CDR2 reads YYNGEE. This CDR3 spans 15 amino acids. V dropped 0 bases and J dropped 2 bases, with 11 bases sitting between them. The clonotype comes from a woman aged 55-69 years with COVID-19, enrolled during active disease. Sequencing used peripheral blood. The V gene is TRBV9, the J gene TRBJ1-2, with D hard to call. CDR3 nucleotide sequence: TGTGCCAGCAGCGTAGCTGAGGGCCCGAACTATGGCTACACCTTC. This sequence encodes CASSVAEGPNYGYTF.